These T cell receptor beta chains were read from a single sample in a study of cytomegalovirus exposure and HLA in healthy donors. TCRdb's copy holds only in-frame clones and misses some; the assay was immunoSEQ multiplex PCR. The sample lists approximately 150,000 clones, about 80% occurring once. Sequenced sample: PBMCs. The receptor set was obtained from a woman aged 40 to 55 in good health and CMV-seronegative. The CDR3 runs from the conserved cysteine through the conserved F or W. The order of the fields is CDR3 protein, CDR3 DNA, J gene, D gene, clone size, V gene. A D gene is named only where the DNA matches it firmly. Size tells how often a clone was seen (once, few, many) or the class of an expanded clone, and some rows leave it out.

CASSFDRYGYTF	TGCGCCAGCAGCTTCGACAGATATGGCTACACCTTC	TRBJ1-2	.	.	TRBV5-1
CASSYSREEGDTEAFF	TGTGCCAGCAGCTACTCCCGGGAGGAGGGGGACACTGAAGCTTTCTTT	TRBJ1-1	.	.	TRBV7-9
CASSSRLAGVGDTQYF	TGTGCCAGCAGCTCCAGACTAGCGGGAGTTGGTGATACGCAGTATTTT	TRBJ2-3	TRBD2	.	TRBV7-8
CASSLALQVNSPLHF	TGTGCCAGCAGCTTAGCGCTACAGGTTAATTCACCCCTCCACTTT	TRBJ1-6	.	.	TRBV7-9
CASSDSRDQPQHF	TGTGCCAGCAGTGATAGCCGGGATCAGCCCCAGCATTTT	TRBJ1-5	.	.	TRBV2
CASSLRQGILGYTF	TGTGCCAGCAGTCTCCGACAGGGAATCTTGGGCTACACCTTC	TRBJ1-2	TRBD1	.	TRBV27
CASSLKQGARQETQYF	TGTGCCAGCAGCTTAAAACAGGGGGCTCGACAAGAGACCCAGTACTTC	TRBJ2-5	TRBD1	once	TRBV7-8
CASSLDGSSYEQYF	TGTGCCAGCAGTTTAGACGGGAGCTCCTACGAGCAGTACTTC	TRBJ2-7	.	.	TRBV27
CASSVVGGYTF	TGTGCCAGCAGTGTCGTCGGTGGCTACACCTTC	TRBJ1-2	.	.	TRBV25-1
CASSLGGTGITYNEQFF	TGTGCCAGTAGTTTGGGTGGGACAGGGATTACTTACAATGAGCAGTTCTTC	TRBJ2-1	TRBD1	.	TRBV19
CASSSSDRGQKRTGELFF	TGTGCCAGCAGCTCATCAGACAGGGGTCAAAAAAGGACCGGGGAGCTGTTTTTT	TRBJ2-2	TRBD1	few	TRBV7-9
CASSPTLTGEEQYF	TGTGCCAGCAGCCCTACCCTGACAGGGGAAGAGCAGTACTTC	TRBJ2-7	TRBD1	.	TRBV7-9
CASSLARGKTSYTQYF	TGTGCCAGCAGCCTAGCGAGAGGGAAGACTTCATATACGCAGTATTTT	TRBJ2-3	.	.	TRBV14
CASSHKNTEAFF	TGTGCCAGCAGTCACAAGAACACTGAAGCTTTCTTT	TRBJ1-1	.	.	TRBV6-6
CAIRRLAGEETQYF	TGTGCCATCAGGAGACTAGCGGGAGAAGAGACCCAGTACTTC	TRBJ2-5	TRBD2	.	TRBV10-3
CASQSTSGSSYNEQFF	TGCGCCAGCCAATCTACTAGCGGGAGCTCCTACAATGAGCAGTTCTTC	TRBJ2-1	TRBD2	.	TRBV5-1
CASSRYTDTQYF	TGTGCCAGCAGCCGGTATACAGATACGCAGTATTTT	TRBJ2-3	.	.	TRBV11-2